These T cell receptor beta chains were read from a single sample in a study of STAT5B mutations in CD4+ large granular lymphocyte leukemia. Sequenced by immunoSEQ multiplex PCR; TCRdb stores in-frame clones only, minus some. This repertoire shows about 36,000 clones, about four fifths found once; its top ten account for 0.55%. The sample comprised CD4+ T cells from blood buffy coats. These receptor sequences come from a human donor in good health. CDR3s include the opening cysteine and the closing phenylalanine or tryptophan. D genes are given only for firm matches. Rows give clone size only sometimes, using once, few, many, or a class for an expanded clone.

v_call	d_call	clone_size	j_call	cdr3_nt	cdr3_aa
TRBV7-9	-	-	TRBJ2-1	TGTGCCAGCAGCCTACCACCGGTGGGGTCCTCCTACAATGAGCAGTTCTTC	CASSLPPVGSSYNEQFF
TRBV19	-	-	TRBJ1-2	TGTGCCAGGCCGCACGGCTACACCTTC	CARPHGYTF
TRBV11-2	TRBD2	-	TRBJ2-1	TGTGCCAGCAGCGCACTAGCGGGTAACAATGAGCAGTTCTTC	CASSALAGNNEQFF
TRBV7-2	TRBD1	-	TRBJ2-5	TGTGCCAGCAGCTACGGCGGGACAGGTCAAGAGACCCAGTACTTC	CASSYGGTGQETQYF
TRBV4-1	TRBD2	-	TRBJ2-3	TGCGCCAGCAGCCAAGATTCCCTGGGAGGGGATACGCAGTATTTT	CASSQDSLGGDTQYF
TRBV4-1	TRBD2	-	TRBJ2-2	TGCGCCAGCAGCCAAGATCATATACTAGCGGGGGGGCCCACCGGGGAGCTGTTTTTT	CASSQDHILAGGPTGELFF
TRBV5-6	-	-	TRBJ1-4	TGTGCCAGCAGCTCGGAGTGGTCAGGTGGCGGTGAAAAACTGTTTTTT	CASSSEWSGGGEKLFF
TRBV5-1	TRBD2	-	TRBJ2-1	TGCGCCAGCACCCCTTTAGCGGGAGGGGAGTACAATGAGCAGTTCTTC	CASTPLAGGEYNEQFF
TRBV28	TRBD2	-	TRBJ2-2	TGTGCCAGCAGCTTGTCGGGACTAGCGGTTAGAACCGGGGAGCTGTTTTTT	CASSLSGLAVRTGELFF
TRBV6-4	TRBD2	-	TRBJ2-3	TGTGCCAGCAGAGACGGGACTAGCGGGAGGATCCTAGTAAGCACAGATACGCAGTATTTT	CASRDGTSGRILVSTDTQYF
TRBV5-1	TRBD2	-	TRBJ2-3	TGCGCCAGCAGCTTGTCCGGGACTACTTCCACAGATACGCAGTATTTT	CASSLSGTTSTDTQYF
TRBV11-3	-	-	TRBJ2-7	TGTGCCAGCAGCCGGGACAACTCCTACGAGCAGTACTTC	CASSRDNSYEQYF
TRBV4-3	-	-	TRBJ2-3	TGCGCCAGCAGCCAAAAGGGGGGACCTAGCACAGATACGCAGTATTTT	CASSQKGGPSTDTQYF
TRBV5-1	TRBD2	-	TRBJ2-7	TGCGCCAGCGGGCCGACCGGGACTAGCGGGTACGAGCAGTACTTC	CASGPTGTSGYEQYF
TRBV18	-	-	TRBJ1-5	TGTGCCAGCTCAGAGAGACAGAGCAATCAGCCCCAGCATTTT	CASSERQSNQPQHF
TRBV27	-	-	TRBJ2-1	TGTGCCAGCAGTTTAGGGGACGGACTTTACAATGAGCAGTTCTTC	CASSLGDGLYNEQFF
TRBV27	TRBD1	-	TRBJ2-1	TGTGCCAGCAGTGCGGACAGGGGTGGGAACAATGAGCAGTTCTTC	CASSADRGGNNEQFF
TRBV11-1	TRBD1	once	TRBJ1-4	TGTGCCAGCAGCTTGGGACAGCTCCCAACTAATGAAAAACTGTTTTTT	CASSLGQLPTNEKLFF
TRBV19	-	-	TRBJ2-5	TGTGCCAGTAGTCCCATTGGGCTGGAGAACGGCCAAGAGACCCAGTACTTC	CASSPIGLENGQETQYF
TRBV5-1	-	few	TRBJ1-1	TGCGCCAGCAGCTTAGCTCGGCACCAGACAGGAATGAACACTGAAGCTTTCTTT	CASSLARHQTGMNTEAFF
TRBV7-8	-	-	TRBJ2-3	TGTGCCAGCAGCTTACAGGCCCCGGGAACAGATACGCAGTATTTT	CASSLQAPGTDTQYF
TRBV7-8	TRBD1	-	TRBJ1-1	TGTGCCAGCAGCTACAGGACAGGGCGTATATATGAAGCTTTCTTT	CASSYRTGRIYEAFF
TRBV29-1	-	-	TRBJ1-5	TGCAGCGTTGCGGGGGGAGAAAGCAATCAGCCCCAGCATTTT	CSVAGGESNQPQHF
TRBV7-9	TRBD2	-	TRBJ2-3	TGTGCCAGCACCGCCGGGACTAGCACCACAGATACGCAGTATTTT	CASTAGTSTTDTQYF
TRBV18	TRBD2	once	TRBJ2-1	TGTGCCAGCTCACCACCCGGACTAGCGGGAGGCAATGAGCAGTTCTTC	CASSPPGLAGGNEQFF
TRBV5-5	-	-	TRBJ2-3	TGTGCCAGCAGCTTGGAGGAGGGCTCAGATACGCAGTATTTT	CASSLEEGSDTQYF
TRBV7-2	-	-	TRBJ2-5	TGTGCCAGCAGCTTTACGGGAGAGACCCAGTACTTC	CASSFTGETQYF
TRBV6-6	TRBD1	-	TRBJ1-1	TGTGCCAGCAGGACAGGGGGCACTGAAGCTTTCTTT	CASRTGGTEAFF
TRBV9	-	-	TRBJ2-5	TGTGCCAGCAGCGTAGCCGGGGAGACCCAGTACTTC	CASSVAGETQYF
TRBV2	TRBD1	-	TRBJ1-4	TGTGCCAGCAGTAGGGGGGACAGGGAGCATGAAAAACTGTTTTTT	CASSRGDREHEKLFF
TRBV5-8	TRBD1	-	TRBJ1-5	TGTGCCAGCAGCTTCGGGACAGGGTCTGATCAGCCCCAGCATTTT	CASSFGTGSDQPQHF
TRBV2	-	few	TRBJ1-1	TGTGCCAGCAGCAAGAACAGGGATGGGGTAAACACTGAAGCTTTCTTT	CASSKNRDGVNTEAFF
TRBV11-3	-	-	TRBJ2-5	TGTGCCAGCAGCTTAGGGGCCGGGTCCCAAGAGACCCAGTACTTC	CASSLGAGSQETQYF
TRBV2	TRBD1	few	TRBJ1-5	TGTGCCAGCAGAGACGGACAGGGCGGGAGCAATCAGCCCCAGCATTTT	CASRDGQGGSNQPQHF
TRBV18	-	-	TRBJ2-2	TGTGCCAGCTCACCACAGGGTAGCGGATATACGAACACCGGGGAGCTGTTTTTT	CASSPQGSGYTNTGELFF
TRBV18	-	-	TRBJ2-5	TGTGCCAGCTCACCAGGGATCCGAGAGACCCAGTACTTC	CASSPGIRETQYF
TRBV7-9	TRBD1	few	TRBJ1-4	TGTGCCAGCAGCTTAGGGTGGACAGGGGCAACTAATGAAAAACTGTTTTTT	CASSLGWTGATNEKLFF
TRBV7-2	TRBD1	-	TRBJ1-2	TGTGCCAGCAGCTTAGGGGACAGGGTCTATGGCTACACCTTC	CASSLGDRVYGYTF
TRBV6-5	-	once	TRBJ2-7	TGTGCCAGCAGTTACTCTCCTGGACAGACCTACGAGCAGTACTTC	CASSYSPGQTYEQYF
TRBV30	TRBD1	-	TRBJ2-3	TGTGCCTGGAATCAGGGGGTGGATACGCAGTATTTT	CAWNQGVDTQYF
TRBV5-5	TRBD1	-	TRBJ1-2	TGTGCCAGCAGCTTGGCAGGGGGCGAAGTACATGGCTACACCTTC	CASSLAGGEVHGYTF
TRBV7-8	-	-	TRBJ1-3	TGTGCCAGCAGCCCTCCAGGGGCTGGAAACACCATATATTTT	CASSPPGAGNTIYF
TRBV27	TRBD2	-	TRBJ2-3	TGTGCCAGCAGTTTATCCCTCGGGACTAGCGGGCCAGGGACAGATACGCAGTATTTT	CASSLSLGTSGPGTDTQYF